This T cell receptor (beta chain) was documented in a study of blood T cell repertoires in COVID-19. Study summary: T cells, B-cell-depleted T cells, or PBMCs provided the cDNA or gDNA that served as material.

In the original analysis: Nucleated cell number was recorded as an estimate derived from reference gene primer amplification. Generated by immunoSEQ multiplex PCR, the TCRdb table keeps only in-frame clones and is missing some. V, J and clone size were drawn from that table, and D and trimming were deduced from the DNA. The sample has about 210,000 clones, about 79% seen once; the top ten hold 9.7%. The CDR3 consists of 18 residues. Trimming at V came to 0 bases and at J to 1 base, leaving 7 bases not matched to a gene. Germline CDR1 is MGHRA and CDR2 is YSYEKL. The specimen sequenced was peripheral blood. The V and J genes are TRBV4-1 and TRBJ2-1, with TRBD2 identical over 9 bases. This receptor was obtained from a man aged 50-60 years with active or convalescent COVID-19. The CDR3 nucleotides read TGCGCCAGCAGCCAAGAAGCTAGCGGGACCAGGTCCTACAATGAGCAGTTCTTC. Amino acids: CASSQEASGTRSYNEQFF.